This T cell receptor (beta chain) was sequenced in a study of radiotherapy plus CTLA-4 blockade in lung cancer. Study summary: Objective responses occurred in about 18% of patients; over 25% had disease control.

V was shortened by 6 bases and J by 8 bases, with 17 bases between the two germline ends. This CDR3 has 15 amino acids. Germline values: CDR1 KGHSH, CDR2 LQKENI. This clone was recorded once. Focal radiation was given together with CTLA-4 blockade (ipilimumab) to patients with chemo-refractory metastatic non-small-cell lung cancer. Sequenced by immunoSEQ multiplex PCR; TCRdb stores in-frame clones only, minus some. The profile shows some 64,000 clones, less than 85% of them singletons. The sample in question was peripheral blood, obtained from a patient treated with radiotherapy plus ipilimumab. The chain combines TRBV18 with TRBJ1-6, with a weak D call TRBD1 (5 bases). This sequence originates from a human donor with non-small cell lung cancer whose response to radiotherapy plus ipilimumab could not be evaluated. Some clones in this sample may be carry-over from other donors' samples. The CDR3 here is CASSPVGGGDSPLHF. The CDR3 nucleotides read TGTGCCAGCTCCCCAGTCGGGGGGGGTGATTCACCCCTCCACTTT.